This TCR beta chain was obtained from a study of T cells in Graves' hyperthyroidism and ophthalmopathy. This clonotype appeared many times. V was clipped by 5 bases and J by 6 bases, with 11 bases between them. The V gene's germline CDR1 is SGHTA and CDR2 FQGNSA. The CDR3 is 13 residues long. RNA transcripts served as the template for amplifying TCR beta CDR3 regions. Primed by the HTBI set, a first-round RT-PCR was run on the TCR CDR3. TCRdb independently ran MiXCR on the multiplex PCR reads; one entry per CDR3 protein. The sample consists of 700,000 to 950,000 distinct CDR3 sequences, around a third of them appearing once.

This TCR was sampled from a woman aged 40 to 55 with Graves' hyperthyroidism. This chain joins TRBV7-2 and TRBJ1-5; no reliable D call. The sequencing sample was made of blood. CDR3: CASSKSDVQPQHF. The CDR3 nucleotides are TGTGCCAGCAGCAAGTCCGACGTTCAGCCCCAGCATTTT. The whole variable domain, filled in from reference TRBV7-2 and TRBJ1-5, reads GAGVSQSPSNKVTEKGKDVELRCDPISGHTALYWYRQSLGQGLEFLIYFQGNSAPDKSGLPSDRFSAERTGGSVSTLTIQRTQQEDSAVYLCASSKSDVQPQHFGDGTRLSIL.